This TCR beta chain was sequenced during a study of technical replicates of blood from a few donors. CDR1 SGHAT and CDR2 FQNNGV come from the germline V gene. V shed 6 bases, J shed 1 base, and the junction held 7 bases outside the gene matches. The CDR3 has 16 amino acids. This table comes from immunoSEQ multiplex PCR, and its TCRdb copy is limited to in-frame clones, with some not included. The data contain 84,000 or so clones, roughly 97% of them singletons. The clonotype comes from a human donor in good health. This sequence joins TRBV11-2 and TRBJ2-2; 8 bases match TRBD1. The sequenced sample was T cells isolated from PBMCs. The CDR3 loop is CASSPRGQGNTGELFF. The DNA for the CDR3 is TGTGCCAGCAGTCCCCGTGGACAGGGGAACACCGGGGAGCTGTTTTTT.